This TCR beta chain appears in the sequencing data of a study of shared clonotypes between healthy human individuals. Sequenced by immunoSEQ multiplex PCR; TCRdb stores in-frame clones only, minus some. The table lists over 850,000 clones, around 78% of them singletons, with 0.61% in the top ten. CDR3 size: 14 residues. The V gene's germline CDR1 is SGDLS and CDR2 YYNGEE. V was shortened by 10 bases and J by 0 bases, with 14 bases between the two germline ends. The TCR comes from a man aged 18 to 30 in good health. Some clones in this sample may be carry-over from other donors' samples. V usage is TRBV9 and J usage is TRBJ1-3; no firm D call. Sequencing input: memory CD4+ T cells from PBMCs. Subset reported: CD45RA-negative fraction. The CDR3 DNA sequence: TGTGCCGTCCTGAACGGAAGCTCTGGAAACACCATATATTTT. As protein: CAVLNGSSGNTIYF.